What follows are 20 T cell receptor beta chains derived from one specimen sequenced in a study of shared clonotypes between healthy human individuals. Produced via immunoSEQ multiplex PCR; TCRdb's table is partial and in-frame only. The table shows millions of clones, with around 95% occurring only once. What was sequenced was naive CD4+ T cells sorted from blood. Subset noted: CD45RA+ positively selected. Every receptor here comes from a man between 18 and 35 years old in good health.

The chain has TRBV5-1 and TRBJ2-1, with TRBD2 as a possible D gene (6 bases). The CDR3 contains 12 residues. Per germline, CDR1 SGHRS and CDR2 YFSETQ. The V and J ends lost 4 bases and 10 bases respectively, with 12 bases between them. The CDR3 sequence: CASSTTAGEQFF. The CDR3, as DNA: TGCGCCAGCAGCACGACGGCGGGAGAGCAGTTCTTC.

The chain employs TRBV6-5 and TRBJ1-1; TRBD1 matches at 8 bases. Losses at the gene ends were 6 bases for V and 5 bases for J; bases not matched to a gene: 8. The germline gives CDR1 MNHEY, CDR2 SVGAGI. The CDR3 extends over 14 amino acids. In DNA, the CDR3 is TGTGCCAGCAGGGTACAGGGGGGTGGGACTGAAGCTTTCTTT. This encodes CASRVQGGGTEAFF.

The rearrangement uses TRBV11-3 and TRBJ2-7; no clear D gene. The germline gives CDR1 SGHNT, CDR2 YENEEA. The CDR3 is 13 amino acids. Trimming cost V 6 bases and J 1 base, with 10 bases left between them. The CDR3 DNA reads TGTGCCAGCAGTAACGGTCCATCCTACGAGCAGTACTTC. Translation: CASSNGPSYEQYF. The complete variable domain, with remaining parts taken from reference TRBV11-3 and TRBJ2-7, reads EAGVVQSPRYKIIEKKQPVAFWCNPISGHNTLYWYLQNLGQGPELLIRYENEEAVDDSQLPKDRFSAERLKGVDSTLKIQPAELGDSAVYLCASSNGPSYEQYFGPGTRLTVT.

The chain has TRBV9 and TRBJ1-2, with TRBD1 as a possible D gene (6 bases). Trimming shortened V by 0 bases and J by 8 bases, and 14 bases separated the two germline ends. This CDR3 spans 14 amino acids. Per germline, CDR1 SGDLS and CDR2 YYNGEE. The CDR3 loop is CASSVGTALRGYTF. Here the CDR3 DNA reads TGTGCCAGCAGCGTAGGGACAGCTTTAAGGGGCTACACCTTC. The full variable domain, completed using reference TRBV9 and TRBJ1-2, is DSGVTQTPKHLITATGQRVTLRCSPRSGDLSVYWYQQSLDQGLQFLIQYYNGEERAKGNILERFSAQQFPDLHSELNLSSLELGDSALYFCASSVGTALRGYTFGSGTRLTVV.

The chain links TRBV18 to TRBJ2-1, with TRBD1 identical over 10 bases. The trim removed 4 bases at V and 4 bases at J, leaving 7 bases unmatched. The CDR3 is 16 amino acids. Germline CDR1 is KGHSH and CDR2 is LQKENI. For the CDR3, the DNA is TGTGCCAGCTCACGCGGCGGGACAGGGGATTACAATGAGCAGTTCTTC. Translating gives CASSRGGTGDYNEQFF.

The chain uses TRBV25-1 and TRBJ1-4; D possibly corresponds to TRBD1 (6 bases). The CDR3 extends over 16 amino acids. The V end was cut by 6 bases, the J end by 1 base, with 15 bases between. Germline V gives CDR1 MGHDK, CDR2 SYGVNS. This CDR3 is CASRGLWGLTNEKLFF. DNA of the CDR3: TGTGCCAGCAGGGGTCTATGGGGGCTAACTAATGAAAAACTGTTTTTT.

This clone was recorded many times. The CDR3 region has the DNA TGTGCCATCAGTGAGGGGAATGGCTACACCTTC. It yields the protein CAISEGNGYTF. The chain recombines TRBV10-3 with TRBJ1-2; no firm D call. Germline assignment: CDR1 ENHRY and CDR2 SYGVKD. V was pared by 2 bases and J by 6 bases, with 4 bases between. The CDR3 runs 11 residues.

The rearrangement links TRBV11-1 to TRBJ2-3; D perhaps matches TRBD2 (6 bases). The CDR3 is 13 residues long. Germline lookup yields CDR1 SGHAT and CDR2 FQDESV (reference sequence). Trimming took 2 bases from V and 5 from J, leaving 8 bases between them. The CDR3 region is CASSLTSLDTQYF. DNA of the CDR3: TGTGCCAGCAGCTTAACTAGCCTAGATACGCAGTATTTT.

The CDR3 sequence is CASSYVMGAYEQYF. CDR3 coding DNA: TGTGCCAGCAGTTACGTCATGGGGGCCTACGAGCAGTACTTC. The V call is TRBV6-6, the J call TRBJ2-7; D possibly uses TRBD1 or TRBD2 (5 bases each). This CDR3 has 14 amino acids. V gave up 2 bases and J gave up 2 bases, with 10 bases separating them. Germline V gene sequence: CDR1 MNHNY, CDR2 SVGAGI (reference sequence).

Regarding this clone: This may come from a read error, since a much larger clone is one base off. J is TRBJ2-2 and V is TRBV29-1; 7 bases are shared with TRBD1. The germline CDR1 and CDR2 sequences are SQVTM and ANQGSEA. CDR3 length: 13 amino acids. V shed 7 bases and J 0 bases; nucleotides not matched to a gene: 2. The CDR3 spells CSAGQTNTGELFF. DNA of the CDR3: TGCAGCGCGGGACAGACGAACACCGGGGAGCTGTTTTTT.

V gene TRBV6-6 combines with J gene TRBJ2-3; 10 nucleotides align to TRBD2. Germline V gives CDR1 MNHNY, CDR2 SVGAGI (reference sequence). CDR3 length: 12 amino acids. The chain's CDR3 is CVVSGGGDTQYF. The CDR3 coding sequence is TGTGTTGTAAGCGGGGGGGGTGATACGCAGTATTTT.

This clone is a singleton in its sample. V gene TRBV10-3 combines with J gene TRBJ2-7; D possibly corresponds to TRBD1 (6 bases). The CDR3 has 14 residues. In germline, CDR1 is ENHRY, CDR2 SYGVKD. The V end was cut by 10 bases, the J end by 12 bases, with 28 bases between. CDR3 sequence reads: CATTRHEQGEPPYF. CDR3 nucleotide sequence: TGTGCCACCACTCGCCATGAACAGGGTGAACCCCCGTACTTC.

The chain couples TRBV6-5 to TRBJ2-7; TRBD2 might be the D (5 bases). This CDR3 is 14 amino acids long. Per the germline V gene, CDR1 is MNHEY and CDR2 is SVGAGI. Trimming cost V 6 bases and J 0 bases, with 12 bases left between them. The CDR3 nucleotides read TGTGCCAGCAGGGGGAGCATATCCTCCTACGAGCAGTACTTC. Amino acid sequence: CASRGSISSYEQYF.

V and J are TRBV4-1 and TRBJ1-6; D perhaps matches TRBD1 (6 bases). CDR1 and CDR2 from the germline V gene are MGHRA and YSYEKL. This CDR3 is 21 amino acids long. V was pared by 4 bases and J by 2 bases, with 27 bases between. This chain's CDR3 is CASSLFQDSSFARAYNSPLHF. The CDR3 DNA sequence: TGCGCCAGCAGCCTTTTCCAGGACAGTTCATTTGCCCGGGCCTATAATTCACCCCTCCACTTT.

The rearrangement uses TRBV29-1 and TRBJ1-4; D is uncertain. V was trimmed by 7 bases and J by 5 bases, leaving 17 bases between them. Looked up from germline, CDR1 is SQVTM and CDR2 is ANQGSEA. This CDR3 has 14 amino acids. The CDR3 loop reads CSAMRIGANEKLFF. As DNA, the CDR3 is TGCAGCGCTATGCGTATTGGCGCCAATGAAAAACTGTTTTTT. The variable domain in full, with the rest retrieved from reference TRBV29-1 and TRBJ1-4, is SAVISQKPSRDICQRGTSLTIQCQVDSQVTMMFWYRQQPGQSLTLIATANQGSEATYESGFVIDKFPISRPNLTFSTLTVSNMSPEDSSIYLCSAMRIGANEKLFFGSGTQLSVL.

For this clone: A much larger clone sits a single nucleotide away, making a read error possible. The V call is TRBV30, the J call TRBJ2-7; D not certain. Germline CDR1 and CDR2: GTSNPN and SVGIG (reference sequence). V was trimmed by 5 bases and J by 3 bases, leaving 11 bases between them. The CDR3 totals 12 residues. The CDR3 coding sequence is TGTGCCTGGGGAATAAGTCTCTACGAGCAGTACTTC. The encoded protein is CAWGISLYEQYF.

As for this clone: At the DNA level, this CDR3 is encoded by other sequences in the same sample as well. The chain uses TRBV5-1 and TRBJ2-7; possibly TRBD2 for D (5 bases). The CDR3 loop spans 15 amino acids. Germline assignment: CDR1 SGHRS and CDR2 YFSETQ. With 0 bases removed from V and 4 bases from J, the gap between germline ends came to 14 bases. CDR3 sequence (DNA): TGCGCCAGCAGCTTGGTTGGTGGAGGACCTTACGAGCAGTACTTC. Protein sequence: CASSLVGGGPYEQYF.

This rearrangement joins TRBV2 to TRBJ1-5; D gene uncertain. Deletions cut 4 bases from V and 3 bases from J, with 10 bases between. Germline V gene sequence: CDR1 SNHLY, CDR2 FYNNEI. The CDR3 has 14 amino acids. CDR3 DNA: TGTGCCAGCAGTGTTTTTAGGACCAATCAGCCCCAGCATTTT. Protein sequence: CASSVFRTNQPQHF.

The V call is TRBV6-1, the J call TRBJ2-2, with D possibly being TRBD2 (6 bases). CDR1 and CDR2 from the germline V gene are MNHNS and SASEGT. The length of the CDR3 is 13 residues. With 5 bases removed from V and 6 bases from J, the gap between germline ends came to 10 bases. The CDR3 is CASSTTSPGELFF. In DNA, the CDR3 is TGTGCCAGCAGTACCACTAGCCCCGGGGAGCTGTTTTTT.

Comment on this clone: Other nucleotide sequences in the sample specify the same CDR3. The chain employs TRBV29-1 and TRBJ2-5; the match to TRBD1 covers 7 bases. CDR1 is SQVTM, CDR2 ANQGSEA, per germline. The length of the CDR3 is 12 residues. V was clipped by 6 bases and J by 1 base; unmatched bases: 2. The chain's CDR3 is CSVGQLQETQYF. CDR3 DNA sequence: TGCAGCGTGGGACAGCTCCAAGAGACCCAGTACTTC.